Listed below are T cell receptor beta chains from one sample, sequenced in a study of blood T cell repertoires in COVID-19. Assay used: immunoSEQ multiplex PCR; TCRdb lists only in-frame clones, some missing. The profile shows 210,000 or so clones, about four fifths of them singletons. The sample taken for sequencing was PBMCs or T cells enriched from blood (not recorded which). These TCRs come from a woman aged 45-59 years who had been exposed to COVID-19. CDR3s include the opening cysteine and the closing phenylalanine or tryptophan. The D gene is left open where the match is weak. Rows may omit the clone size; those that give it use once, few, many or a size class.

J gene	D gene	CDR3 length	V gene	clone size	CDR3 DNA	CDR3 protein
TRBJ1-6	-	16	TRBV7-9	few	TGTGCCAGCAGCTTAGAAAGGGGCCTCCACCATTCACCCCTCCACTTT	CASSLERGLHHSPLHF
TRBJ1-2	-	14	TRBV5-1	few	TGCGCCAGCAGCTTGACAGGGTCTAACTATGGCTACACCTTC	CASSLTGSNYGYTF
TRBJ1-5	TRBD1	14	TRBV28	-	TGTGCCAGCAGCAGGACAGGGGGCGGTCAGCCCCAGCATTTT	CASSRTGGGQPQHF
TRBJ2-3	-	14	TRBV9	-	TGTGCCAGCGGAGAAGAGGGCAGCACAGATACGCAGTATTTT	CASGEEGSTDTQYF
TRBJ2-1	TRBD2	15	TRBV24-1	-	TGTGCCACCAGTGATAAGCGGGGGGGCCGCTATGAGCAGTTCTTC	CATSDKRGGRYEQFF
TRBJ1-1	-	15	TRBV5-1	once	TGCGCCAGCAGCTTGGGGTGGTCCGGGAACACTGAAGCTTTCTTT	CASSLGWSGNTEAFF
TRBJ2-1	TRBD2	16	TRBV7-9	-	TGTGCCAGCAGCTTATCTGGGACTAGTGACGGGGGTGAGCAGTTCTTC	CASSLSGTSDGGEQFF
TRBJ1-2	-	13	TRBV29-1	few	TGCAGCGTTGACGAGGGCTCCTCGGGTGGCTACACCTTC	CSVDEGSSGGYTF
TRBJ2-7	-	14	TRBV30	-	TGTGCCTGGTCTCACAACACGGGGAGCTACGAGCAGTACTTC	CAWSHNTGSYEQYF
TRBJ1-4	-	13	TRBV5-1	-	TGCGCCAGCAGACAGGGTAGTGAGGAAAAACTGTTTTTT	CASRQGSEEKLFF
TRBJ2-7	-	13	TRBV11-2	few	TGTGCCAGCAGCGGGGAAGGGGCCTACGAGCAGTACTTC	CASSGEGAYEQYF
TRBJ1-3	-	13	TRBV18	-	TGTGCCAGCTCAGAGGGCCCTGGAAACACCATATATTTT	CASSEGPGNTIYF
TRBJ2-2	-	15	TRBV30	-	TGTGCCTGGTTACAGGGAGGGACGAACACCGGGGAGCTGTTTTTT	CAWLQGGTNTGELFF
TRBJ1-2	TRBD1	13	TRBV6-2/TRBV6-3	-	TGTGCCAGCAGTCGGGGACAGGCGAGAGGCTACACCTTC	CASSRGQARGYTF
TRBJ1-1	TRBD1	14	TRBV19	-	TGTGCCAGTAGTATGGGACAGGGGAACACTGAAGCTTTCTTT	CASSMGQGNTEAFF
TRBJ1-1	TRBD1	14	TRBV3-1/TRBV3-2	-	TGTGCCAGCGGCCTTAAGGGGGCCGGCGGCCAAGCTTTCTTT	CASGLKGAGGQAFF
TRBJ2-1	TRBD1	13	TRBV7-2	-	TGTGCCAGCACAGGGGGCATGTTAAATGAGCAGTTCTTC	CASTGGMLNEQFF
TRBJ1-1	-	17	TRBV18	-	TGTGCCAGCAATGGAGGGAGGGGCCGGGCGGAGAACACTGAAGCTTTCTTT	CASNGGRGRAENTEAFF
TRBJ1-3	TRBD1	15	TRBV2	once	TGTGCCAGCAGTACAGGGGGCGCAGGTGGAAACACCATATATTTT	CASSTGGAGGNTIYF
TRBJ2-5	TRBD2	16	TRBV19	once	TGTGCCAGTAGTAGGTCGCGGGGGGCGTACCAAGAGACCCAGTACTTC	CASSRSRGAYQETQYF
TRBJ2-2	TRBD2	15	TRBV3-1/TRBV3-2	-	TGTGCCAGCAGCCGAACTAGCGGGTATGACGGGGAGCTGTTTTTT	CASSRTSGYDGELFF
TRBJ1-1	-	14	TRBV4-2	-	TGTGCCAGCAGCCAACCTTGGGGAGAGACTGAAGCTTTCTTT	CASSQPWGETEAFF
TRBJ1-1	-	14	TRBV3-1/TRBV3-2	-	TGTGCCAGCAGCCAAGCCCGGGGAGGCTTGCTAGCTTTCTTT	CASSQARGGLLAFF
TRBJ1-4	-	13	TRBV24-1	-	TGTGCCACCAGTGACGGGAAAAATGAAAAACTGTTTTTT	CATSDGKNEKLFF
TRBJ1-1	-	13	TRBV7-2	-	TGTGCCAGCAGCCGGGGGGGGGCAGATTGGGCTTTCTTT	CASSRGGADWAFF
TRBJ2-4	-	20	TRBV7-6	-	TGTGCCAGCAGCTTCCTATTAATACTACCCGGGGACAACTACTTAAACATTCAGTACTTC	CASSFLLILPGDNYLNIQYF
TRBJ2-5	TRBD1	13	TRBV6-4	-	TGTGCCAGCAGCTTAACAGGGGTCGAGACCCAGTACTTC	CASSLTGVETQYF
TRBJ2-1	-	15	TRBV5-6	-	TGTGCCAGCAGCTTGGGCTTAGCCGAGAACAATGAGCAGTTCTTC	CASSLGLAENNEQFF
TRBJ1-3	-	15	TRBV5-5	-	TGTGCCAGCAGCTTAAACAGTCTCCCTGGAAACACCATATATTTT	CASSLNSLPGNTIYF